This T cell receptor beta chain was documented in a study of technical replicates of blood from a handful of donors. With V trimmed by 4 bases and J by 5 bases, 2 bases remained unmatched. This CDR3 is 14 amino acids long. Germline V CDR1 and CDR2: MRHNA, SNTAGT. Some clones are missing from TCRdb's copy, which holds only in-frame ones; the method was immunoSEQ multiplex PCR. Seen here are some 78,000 clones, around 94% observed once, and the top ten hold over 0.4%. The sequence was collected from a human donor in good health. The sample consisted of T cells isolated from PBMCs. The chain has TRBV6-4 and TRBJ1-5, with TRBD1 matching 10 bases. DNA of the CDR3: TGTGCCAGCAGTGTTGGGACAGGGGATCAGCCCCAGCATTTT. This codes for CASSVGTGDQPQHF.